The 8 T cell receptor beta chains below all came from one sample that was sequenced in a study of T cell repertoires in cytomegalovirus infection. TCRdb reprocessed the reads with MiXCR, giving one entry per CDR3 protein. The sample holds 150,000 to 200,000 distinct CDR3 sequences, roughly 19% seen once. Material for sequencing was PBMCs. Receptor source: a human donor in good health (CMV status not recorded). Some clones in this sample may be carry-over from other donors' samples.

The J gene is TRBJ2-7, the V gene TRBV5-6, with TRBD1 matching over 9 bases. This CDR3 is built from 15 residues. V trimming: 1 base; J trimming: 4 bases; junction bases outside the gene matches: 6. The V gene's germline CDR1 is SGHDT and CDR2 YYEEEE. The CDR3 nucleotides are TGTGCCAGCAGCTTGCTAGGGGACAGGGCATACGAGCAGTACTTC. This gives the protein CASSLLGDRAYEQYF. Together with reference TRBV5-6 and TRBJ2-7, the CDR3 gives the full variable domain: DAGVTQSPTHLIKTRGQQVTLRCSPKSGHDTVSWYQQALGQGPQFIFQYYEEEERQRGNFPDRFSGHQFPNYSSELNVNALLLGDSALYLCASSLLGDRAYEQYFGPGTRLTVT.

CDR3 sequence reads: CASSPKGGPGANVLTF. For the CDR3, the DNA is TGTGCCAGCAGCCCAAAGGGGGGGCCTGGGGCCAACGTCCTGACTTTC. The chain recombines TRBV11-3 with TRBJ2-6; tentatively, D is TRBD2 (7 bases). This CDR3 comprises 16 residues. V lost 5 bases and J lost 2, with 13 bases in between. Germline values: CDR1 SGHNT, CDR2 YENEEA.

About this clonotype: This may be a read error, as it is one base from a much larger clone. The chain recombines TRBV12-3 or TRBV12-4 with TRBJ1-2; TRBD1 matches 8 bases. After removal of 5 bases from V and 4 bases from J, the junction contained 6 bases not matched to a gene. The length of the CDR3 is 14 residues. CDR3: CASSGQGELYGYTF. The DNA for the CDR3 is TGTGCCAGCAGTGGACAGGGAGAGCTCTATGGCTACACCTTC.

This clonotype was observed a few times. V is TRBV5-1 and J is TRBJ2-2; a possible D gene is TRBD1 (5 bases). Germline-derived CDR1 and CDR2 are SGHRS and YFSETQ. CDR3 length equals 15 residues. V was clipped by 0 bases and J by 3 bases, with 9 bases between them. CDR3: CASSLEGADTGELFF. The CDR3 coding sequence is TGCGCCAGCAGCTTGGAAGGGGCGGACACCGGGGAGCTGTTTTTT.

Notes on this clonotype: One end of the junction varies from germline; a read error may be responsible. The CDR3 loop reads CASTLPMNTESFF. The DNA for the CDR3 is TGTGCCAGCACCCTTCCAATGAACACTGAATCTTTCTTT. V gene TRBV2 combines with J gene TRBJ1-1; no definite D call. The germline CDR1 and CDR2 sequences are SNHLY and FYNNEI. This CDR3 contains 13 residues.

CDR3 sequence reads: CSARGQDSSRGTDTQYF. The DNA of the CDR3 is TGCAGTGCTAGAGGCCAAGACTCCTCCCGGGGGACAGATACGCAGTATTTT. V and J are TRBV20-1 and TRBJ2-3; D is possibly TRBD2 (6 bases). The CDR3 is made up of 17 amino acids. CDR1 and CDR2 from the germline V gene are DFQATT and SNEGSKA (reference sequence). V lost 1 base and J lost 3, with 20 bases in between.

The rearrangement joins TRBV18 to TRBJ2-7; D perhaps matches TRBD2 (5 bases). Per germline, CDR1 KGHSH and CDR2 LQKENI. Trimming pared 3 bases from V and 0 bases from J, leaving 9 bases between. The CDR3 extends over 14 amino acids. The DNA for the CDR3 is TGTGCCAGCTCACCCGGACGGGGCTCCTACGAGCAGTACTTC. Residues: CASSPGRGSYEQYF.

The rearrangement joins TRBV13 to TRBJ1-3; tentative D call: TRBD1 (5 bases). The V end lost 2 bases, the J end lost 0 bases, and 17 bases lay between the germline ends. Looked up from germline, CDR1 is PRHDT and CDR2 is FYEKMQ (reference sequence). The CDR3 is 18 residues long. CDR3 amino acids: CASSLNWGGLSSGNTIYF. The CDR3 bases are TGTGCCAGCAGCTTAAATTGGGGGGGGTTAAGCTCTGGAAACACCATATATTTT.